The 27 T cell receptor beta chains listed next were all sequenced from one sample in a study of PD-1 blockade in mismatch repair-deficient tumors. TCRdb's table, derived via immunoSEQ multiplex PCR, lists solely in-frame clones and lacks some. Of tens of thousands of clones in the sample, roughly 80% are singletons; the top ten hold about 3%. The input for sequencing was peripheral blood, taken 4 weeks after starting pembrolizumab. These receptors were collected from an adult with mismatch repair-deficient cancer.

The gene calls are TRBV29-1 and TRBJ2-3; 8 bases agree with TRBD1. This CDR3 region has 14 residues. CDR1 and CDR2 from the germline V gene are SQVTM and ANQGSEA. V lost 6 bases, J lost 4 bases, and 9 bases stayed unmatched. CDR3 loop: CSVQGQGFPDTQYF. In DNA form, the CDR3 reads TGCAGCGTCCAAGGACAGGGATTCCCAGATACGCAGTATTTT.

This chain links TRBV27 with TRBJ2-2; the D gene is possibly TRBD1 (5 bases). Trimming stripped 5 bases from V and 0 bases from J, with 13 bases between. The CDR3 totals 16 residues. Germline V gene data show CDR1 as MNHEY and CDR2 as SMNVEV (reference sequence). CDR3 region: CASSPHTGPNTGELFF. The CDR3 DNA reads TGTGCCAGCAGTCCCCATACAGGTCCGAACACCGGGGAGCTGTTTTTT.

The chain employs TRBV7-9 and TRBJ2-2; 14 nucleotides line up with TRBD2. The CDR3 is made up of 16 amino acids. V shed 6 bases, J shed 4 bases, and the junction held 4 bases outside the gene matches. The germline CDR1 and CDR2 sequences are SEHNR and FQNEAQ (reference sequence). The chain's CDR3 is CASSPGTSGSTGELFF. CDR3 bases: TGTGCCAGCAGTCCCGGGACTAGCGGGAGCACCGGGGAGCTGTTTTTT.

CDR3 region: CASSLWGAGNTIYF. DNA for the CDR3: TGTGCCAGCAGCTTGTGGGGGGCTGGAAACACCATATATTTT. The chain joins TRBV5-8 to TRBJ1-3; the D gene is possibly TRBD1 (5 bases). The germline gives CDR1 SGHTS, CDR2 YDEGEE. V was trimmed by 1 base and J by 2 bases, leaving 7 bases between them. The CDR3 spans 14 residues.

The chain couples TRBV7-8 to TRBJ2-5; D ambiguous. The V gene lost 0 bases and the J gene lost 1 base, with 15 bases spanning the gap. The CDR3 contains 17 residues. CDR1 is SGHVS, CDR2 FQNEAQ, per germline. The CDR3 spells CASSLAAGRAVQETQYF. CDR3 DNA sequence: TGTGCCAGCAGCTTAGCGGCCGGCCGGGCAGTCCAAGAGACCCAGTACTTC.

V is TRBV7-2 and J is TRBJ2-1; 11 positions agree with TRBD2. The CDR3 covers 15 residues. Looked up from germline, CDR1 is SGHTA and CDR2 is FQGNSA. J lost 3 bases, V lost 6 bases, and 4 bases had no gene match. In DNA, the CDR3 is TGTGCCAGCAGACACACTAGCGGGGGCTACAATGAGCAGTTCTTC. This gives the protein CASRHTSGGYNEQFF.

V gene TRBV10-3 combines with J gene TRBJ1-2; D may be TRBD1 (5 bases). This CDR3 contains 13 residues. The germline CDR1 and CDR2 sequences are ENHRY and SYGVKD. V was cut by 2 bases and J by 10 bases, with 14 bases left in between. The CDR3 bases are TGTGCCATCAGTGAGGCGGGGGACCTATTCTACACCTTC. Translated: CAISEAGDLFYTF.

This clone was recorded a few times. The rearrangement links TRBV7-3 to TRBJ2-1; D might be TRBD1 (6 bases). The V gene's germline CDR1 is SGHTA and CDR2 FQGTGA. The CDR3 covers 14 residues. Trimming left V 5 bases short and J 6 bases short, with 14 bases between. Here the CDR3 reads CASSPQGTPNEQFF. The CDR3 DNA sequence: TGTGCCAGCAGCCCTCAGGGGACCCCCAATGAGCAGTTCTTC.

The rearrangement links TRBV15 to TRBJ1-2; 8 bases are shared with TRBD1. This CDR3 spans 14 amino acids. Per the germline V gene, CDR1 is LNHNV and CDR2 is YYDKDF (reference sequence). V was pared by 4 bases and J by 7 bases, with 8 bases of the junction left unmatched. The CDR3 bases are TGTGCCACCAGCACCGATGGACAGGGTGGTGGCTACACCTTC. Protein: CATSTDGQGGGYTF. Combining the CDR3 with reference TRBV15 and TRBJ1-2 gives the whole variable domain DAMVIQNPRYQVTQFGKPVTLSCSQTLNHNVMYWYQQKSSQAPKLLFHYYDKDFNNEADTPDNFQSRRPNTSFCFLDIRSPGLGDTAMYLCATSTDGQGGGYTFGSGTRLTVV.

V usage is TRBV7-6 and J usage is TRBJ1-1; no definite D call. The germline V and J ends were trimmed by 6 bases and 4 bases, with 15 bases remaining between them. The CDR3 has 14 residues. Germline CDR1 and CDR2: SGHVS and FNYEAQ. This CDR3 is CASRYGNRGTEAFF. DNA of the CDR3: TGTGCCAGCAGATATGGGAACCGGGGCACTGAAGCTTTCTTT.

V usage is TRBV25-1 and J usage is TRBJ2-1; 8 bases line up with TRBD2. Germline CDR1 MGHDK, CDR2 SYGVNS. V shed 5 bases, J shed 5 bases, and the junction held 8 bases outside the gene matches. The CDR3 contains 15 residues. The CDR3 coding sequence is TGTGCCAGCAGTAGGAGGGGTAGCGGGAACAATGAGCAGTTCTTC. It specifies CASSRRGSGNNEQFF.

The CDR3: CASSLAGGPLREKLFF. CDR3 in DNA: TGTGCCAGCAGCTTGGCAGGGGGCCCTTTGCGTGAAAAACTGTTTTTT. The chain uses TRBV5-5 and TRBJ1-4, with 8 bases identical to TRBD1. With V trimmed by 0 bases and J by 7 bases, 8 bases remained unmatched. This CDR3 is built from 16 residues. Germline lookup yields CDR1 SGHKS and CDR2 YYEKEE (reference sequence).

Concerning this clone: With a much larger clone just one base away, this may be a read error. DNA for the CDR3: TGTGCCAGCAGCTTAAACTACGAGCAGTACTTC. Its translation: CASSLNYEQYF. V usage is TRBV7-8 and J usage is TRBJ2-7; D not certain. Germline CDR1 is SGHVS and CDR2 is FQNEAQ. This CDR3 is built from 11 residues. V gave up 2 bases and J gave up 3 bases, with 2 bases separating them. The full variable domain, its missing parts supplied by reference TRBV7-8 and TRBJ2-7, is GAGVSQSPRYKVAKRGQDVALRCDPISGHVSLFWYQQALGQGPEFLTYFQNEAQLDKSGLPSDRFFAERPEGSVSTLKIQRTQQEDSAVYLCASSLNYEQYFGPGTRLTVT.

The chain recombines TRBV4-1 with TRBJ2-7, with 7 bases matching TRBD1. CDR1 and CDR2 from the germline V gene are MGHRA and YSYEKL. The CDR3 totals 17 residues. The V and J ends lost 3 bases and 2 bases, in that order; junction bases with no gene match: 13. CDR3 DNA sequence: TGCGCCAGCAGCCAGATATACAGGGGTTCTGGCACCTACGAGCAGTACTTC. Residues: CASSQIYRGSGTYEQYF.

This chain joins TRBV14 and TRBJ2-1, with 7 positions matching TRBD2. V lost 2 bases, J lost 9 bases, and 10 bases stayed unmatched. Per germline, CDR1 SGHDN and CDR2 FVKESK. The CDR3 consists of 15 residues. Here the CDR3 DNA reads TGTGCCAGCAGCCAACTACCGGGAGGTCAGGGTGAGCAGTTCTTC. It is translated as CASSQLPGGQGEQFF.

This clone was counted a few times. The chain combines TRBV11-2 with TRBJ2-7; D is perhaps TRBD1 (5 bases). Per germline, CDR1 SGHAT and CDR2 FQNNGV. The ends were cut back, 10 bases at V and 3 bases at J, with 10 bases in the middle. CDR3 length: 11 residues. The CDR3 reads CATRTHYEQYF. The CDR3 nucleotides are TGTGCCACCCGGACACACTACGAGCAGTACTTC.

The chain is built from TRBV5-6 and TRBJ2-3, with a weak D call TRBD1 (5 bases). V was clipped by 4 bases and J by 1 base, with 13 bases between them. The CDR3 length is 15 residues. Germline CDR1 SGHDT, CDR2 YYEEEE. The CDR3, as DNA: TGTGCCAGCAGCGAAGAGACCAGGGGCACAGATACGCAGTATTTT. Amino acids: CASSEETRGTDTQYF.

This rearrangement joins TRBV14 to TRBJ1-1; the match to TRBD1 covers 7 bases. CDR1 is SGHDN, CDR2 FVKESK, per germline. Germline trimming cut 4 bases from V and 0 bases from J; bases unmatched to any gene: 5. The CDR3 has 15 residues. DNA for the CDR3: TGTGCCAGCAGCCCGAGGACAGGATTGAACACTGAAGCTTTCTTT. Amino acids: CASSPRTGLNTEAFF.

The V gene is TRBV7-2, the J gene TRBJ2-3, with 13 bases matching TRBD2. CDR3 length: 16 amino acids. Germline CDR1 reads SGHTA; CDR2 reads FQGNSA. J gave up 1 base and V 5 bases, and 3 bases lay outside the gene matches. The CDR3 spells CASSLGTSGGTDTQYF. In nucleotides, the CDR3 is TGTGCCAGCAGCCTCGGGACTAGCGGGGGCACAGATACGCAGTATTTT.

The CDR3 DNA sequence: TGTGCCAGCAGCCCACGAATCACAGGGGATGGCTACACCTTC. Its translation: CASSPRITGDGYTF. The rearrangement joins TRBV7-6 to TRBJ1-2, with 7 bases identical to TRBD1. The germline CDR1 and CDR2 sequences are SGHVS and FNYEAQ. There are 14 residues in the CDR3. With 5 bases clipped from V and 6 bases from J, the junction kept 9 bases outside the gene matches.

The CDR3 nucleotides read TGTGCCAGCAGGCAGGGGGCGGCCACTGAAGCTTTCTTT. Translating it yields CASRQGAATEAFF. The chain carries TRBV6-5 and TRBJ1-1; 8 bases match TRBD1. V shed 6 bases and J 4 bases; nucleotides not matched to a gene: 4. The CDR3 has 13 amino acids. CDR1 and CDR2 from the germline V gene are MNHEY and SVGAGI.

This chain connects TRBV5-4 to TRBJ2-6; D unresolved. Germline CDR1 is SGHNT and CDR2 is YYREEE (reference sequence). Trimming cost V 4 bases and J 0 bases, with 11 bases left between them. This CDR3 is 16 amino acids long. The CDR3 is CASSGSRISGANVLTF. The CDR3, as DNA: TGTGCCAGCAGCGGCAGTAGGATCTCTGGGGCCAACGTCCTGACTTTC.

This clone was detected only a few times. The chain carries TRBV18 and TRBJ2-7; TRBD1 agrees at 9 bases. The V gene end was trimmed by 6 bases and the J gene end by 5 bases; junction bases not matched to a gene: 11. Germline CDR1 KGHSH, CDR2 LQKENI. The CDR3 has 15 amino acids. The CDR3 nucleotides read TGTGCCAGCTCGCAGACTGGGACAGGGTCCCACGAGCAGTACTTC. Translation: CASSQTGTGSHEQYF.

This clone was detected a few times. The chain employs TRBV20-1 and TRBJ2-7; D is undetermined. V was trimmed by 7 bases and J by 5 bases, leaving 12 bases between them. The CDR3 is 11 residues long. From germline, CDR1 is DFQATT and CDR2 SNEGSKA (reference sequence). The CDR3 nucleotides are TGCAGTGTGGAAGGAGACCACGAGCAGTACTTC. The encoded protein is CSVEGDHEQYF.

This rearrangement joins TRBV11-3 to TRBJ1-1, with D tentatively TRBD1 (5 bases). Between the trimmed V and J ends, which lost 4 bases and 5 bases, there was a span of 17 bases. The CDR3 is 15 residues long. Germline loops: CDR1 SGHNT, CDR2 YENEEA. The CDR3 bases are TGTGCCAGCAGCTCAGGTCGGCAGGGTAGGACTGAAGCTTTCTTT. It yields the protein CASSSGRQGRTEAFF.

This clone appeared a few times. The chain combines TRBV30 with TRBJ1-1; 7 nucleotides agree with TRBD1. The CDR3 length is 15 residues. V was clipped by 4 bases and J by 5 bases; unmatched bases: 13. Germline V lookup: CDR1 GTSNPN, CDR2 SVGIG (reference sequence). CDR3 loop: CAWTRGNRGLTEAFF. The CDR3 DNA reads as TGTGCCTGGACCAGGGGAAACAGGGGACTGACTGAAGCTTTCTTT.

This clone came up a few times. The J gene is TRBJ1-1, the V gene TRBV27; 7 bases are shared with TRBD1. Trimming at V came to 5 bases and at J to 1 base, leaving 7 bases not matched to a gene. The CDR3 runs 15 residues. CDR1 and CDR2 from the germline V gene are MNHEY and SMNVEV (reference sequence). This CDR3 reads CASSIKRTGNTEAFF. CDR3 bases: TGTGCCAGCAGTATCAAGAGGACAGGGAACACTGAAGCTTTCTTT.